This T cell receptor beta chain was sequenced during a study of identical twins. Findings and caveats of the study: Conclusions leaned on cross-sectional statistical analysis and did not track the same donors over time. For zero-insertion analyses, partial confounding could come from invariant MAIT and iNKT cells. Alpha sequences that were out-of-frame and twin-shared showed an excess of low generation probability.

The CDR3 spans 13 residues. Germline V gene lookup returns CDR1 SQVTM and CDR2 ANQGSEA. The germline V and J ends were trimmed by 4 bases and 6 bases, with 15 bases remaining between them. MiXCR, run by TCRdb on the 5' RACE reads, gives a single entry per CDR3 protein. The data hold 1,800,000 or so distinct CDR3 sequences, with roughly a third observed a single time. This clonotype appeared a few times. Its antigen is not identified. Sequenced sample: cord blood. The genes are TRBV29-1 and TRBJ2-5; D might be TRBD1 or TRBD2, each matching 7 bases. The clonotype was recovered from a newborn girl in good health. This CDR3 is CSVVWQGGKTQYF. DNA of the CDR3: TGCAGCGTTGTATGGCAGGGGGGGAAGACCCAGTACTTC. Variable domain in full (rest from reference TRBV29-1 and TRBJ2-5): SAVISQKPSRDICQRGTSLTIQCQVDSQVTMMFWYRQQPGQSLTLIATANQGSEATYESGFVIDKFPISRPNLTFSTLTVSNMSPEDSSIYLCSVVWQGGKTQYFGPGTRLLVL.